The 15 T cell receptor beta chains in this list originate from one sample, sequenced in a study of neurological immune-mediated disorders. TCRdb itself ran the 5' RACE reads through MiXCR, one entry per CDR3 protein. The sample shows more than 15,000 distinct CDR3 sequences, about 15% of them seen only once. Sequences were obtained from CD4+ T cells from blood. These receptors were obtained from a woman aged 60-75 years with HTLV-1-associated myelopathy (HAM/TSP).

This clonotype was observed many times. The chain couples TRBV20-1 to TRBJ2-2; the D gene is possibly TRBD2 (7 bases). CDR1 is DFQATT and CDR2 is SNEGSKA in the germline V gene (reference sequence). The CDR3 covers 13 residues. The V end was cut by 1 base, the J end by 9 bases, with 12 bases between. CDR3 DNA: TGCAGTGCTAGAGCTGGCGGGGGCCGGGAGCTGTTTTTT. Translating gives CSARAGGGRELFF.

The sample holds many counts of this clonotype. The chain recombines TRBV5-1 with TRBJ2-7, with 9 bases aligning to TRBD1. This CDR3 has 16 amino acids. The trim removed 3 bases at V and 5 bases at J, leaving 12 bases unmatched. The V gene's germline CDR1 is SGHRS and CDR2 YFSETQ. The CDR3: CASSSHPGTGSDEQYF. The CDR3 DNA sequence: TGCGCCAGCAGCTCTCACCCCGGGACAGGGTCGGACGAGCAGTACTTC.

The table lists this clonotype with many counts. J is TRBJ1-2 and V is TRBV7-2; D is uncertain. Germline lookup yields CDR1 SGHTA and CDR2 FQGNSA. The germline V and J ends were trimmed by 5 bases and 4 bases, with 14 bases remaining between them. The CDR3 is made up of 14 amino acids. The CDR3 DNA follows: TGTGCCAGCAGCATAGGTATTGCCGGCTATGGCTACACCTTC. It translates to CASSIGIAGYGYTF.

This clonotype appeared many times. The J gene is TRBJ1-6, the V gene TRBV20-1, with D perhaps matching TRBD1 (5 bases). Germline assignment: CDR1 DFQATT and CDR2 SNEGSKA (reference sequence). The length of the CDR3 is 13 residues. The V end lost 3 bases, the J end lost 7 bases, and 10 bases lay between the germline ends. CDR3 nucleotides: TGCAGTGCTAGGACTCAGGGAAATTCACCCCTCCACTTT. This sequence encodes CSARTQGNSPLHF.

This clonotype has at least ten counts. The chain combines TRBV6-6 with TRBJ1-2; 8 positions agree with TRBD1. After removal of 6 bases from V and 5 bases from J, the junction contained 8 bases not matched to a gene. The CDR3 runs 14 residues. Germline V gene sequence: CDR1 MNHNY, CDR2 SVGAGI (reference sequence). The DNA of the CDR3 is TGTGCCAGCAGCCAGACAGGGGTCTGGTATGGCTACACCTTC. Its protein is CASSQTGVWYGYTF.

The V gene is TRBV7-2, the J gene TRBJ2-1; D possibly matches TRBD1 or TRBD2 (5 bases each). Trimming took off 0 bases at V and 4 bases at J, with 10 bases between the two ends. This CDR3 region has 15 residues. Germline lookup yields CDR1 SGHTA and CDR2 FQGNSA. The CDR3 region is CASSLAGAGYNEQFF. For the CDR3, the DNA is TGTGCCAGCAGCTTAGCCGGGGCAGGGTACAATGAGCAGTTCTTC.

This clonotype was counted ten times or more. The rearrangement uses TRBV5-1 and TRBJ1-4, with a possible D match to TRBD1 (6 bases). The CDR3 totals 16 residues. Between the trimmed V and J ends, which lost 4 bases and 5 bases, there was a span of 18 bases. The germline CDR1 and CDR2 sequences are SGHRS and YFSETQ. The CDR3 nucleotides read TGCGCCAGCAGCCATGAGTTACAGGGAACAAATGAAAAACTGTTTTTT. It specifies CASSHELQGTNEKLFF.

The table lists this clonotype with many counts. CDR3 DNA: TGCGCCAGCAGCTTTGGGACAGACTACGAGCAGTACTTC. It is translated as CASSFGTDYEQYF. The genes are TRBV5-1 and TRBJ2-7; 7 bases match TRBD1. The CDR3 consists of 13 residues. The V gene end was trimmed by 2 bases and the J gene end by 3 bases; junction bases not matched to a gene: 2. CDR1 is SGHRS and CDR2 is YFSETQ in the germline V gene.

Ten or more counts support this clonotype. The chain joins TRBV4-1 to TRBJ2-1; D remains ambiguous. V lost 0 bases to trimming and J lost 12 bases, with 18 bases between them. Germline V gene data show CDR1 as MGHRA and CDR2 as YSYEKL. This CDR3 comprises 15 residues. CDR3 protein: CASSQDPTQRVGQFF. As DNA, the CDR3 is TGCGCCAGCAGCCAAGACCCAACCCAAAGGGTGGGGCAGTTCTTC.

This clonotype was detected many times. The V and J genes are TRBV6-5 and TRBJ2-7; TRBD2 matches 9 bases. The CDR3 is 14 residues long. V shed 4 bases and J 3 bases; nucleotides not matched to a gene: 4. Germline V gene lookup returns CDR1 MNHEY and CDR2 SVGAGI. The CDR3 loop reads CASSSSSGVYEQYF. DNA for the CDR3: TGTGCCAGCAGTTCGTCTAGCGGGGTCTACGAGCAGTACTTC.

The sample holds many counts of this clonotype. The CDR3 region is CSASNSYEQYF. CDR3 nucleotide sequence: TGCAGTGCTAGCAACTCCTACGAGCAGTACTTC. This chain joins TRBV20-1 and TRBJ2-7; D call uncertain. This CDR3 is 11 amino acids long. CDR1 is DFQATT, CDR2 SNEGSKA, per germline (reference sequence). V shed 3 bases and J shed 0 bases, with 3 bases lying between them.

This clonotype was counted ten times or more. The gene calls are TRBV20-1 and TRBJ1-3, with TRBD1 as a possible D gene (5 bases). The CDR3 spans 15 residues. V lost 2 bases and J lost 0, with 11 bases in between. CDR1 is DFQATT and CDR2 is SNEGSKA in the germline V gene (reference sequence). In nucleotides, the CDR3 is TGCAGTGCTAGATCGGGACTTTTCTCTGGAAACACCATATATTTT. It yields the protein CSARSGLFSGNTIYF.

Concerning this clonotype itself: It is unclear where the CDR3 begins or ends on the DNA, so no DNA is shown, and the CDR3 is as TCRdb lists it. The chain carries TRBV7-9 and TRBJ1-1; the table gives TRBD1 as D, unverified against the DNA. Germline V CDR1 and CDR2: SEHNR, FQNEAQ (reference sequence). The CDR3 adds up to 20 amino acids, both ends counted. The CDR3 is CASSFYICSARKQGAAEAFF.

This clonotype was seen repeatedly, ten times or more. CDR3 loop: CSASGTGTSRDGYTF. CDR3 bases: TGCAGTGCTAGTGGGACAGGGACCTCTAGGGATGGCTACACCTTC. V gene TRBV20-1 combines with J gene TRBJ1-2, with 9 bases lining up with TRBD1. Trimming took 3 bases from V and 6 from J; bases not matched to a gene: 11. Germline V gene data show CDR1 as DFQATT and CDR2 as SNEGSKA (reference sequence). This CDR3 is built from 15 residues.

This clonotype was recorded at least ten times. The chain employs TRBV20-1 and TRBJ2-2; 7 bases match TRBD1. CDR1 DFQATT and CDR2 SNEGSKA come from the germline V gene (reference sequence). The CDR3 consists of 14 residues. The V gene end was trimmed by 2 bases and the J gene end by 2 bases; junction bases not matched to a gene: 2. The CDR3 protein is CSARHRGNTGELFF. As DNA, the CDR3 is TGCAGTGCTAGACACAGGGGAAACACCGGGGAGCTGTTTTTT.